Listed below are T cell receptor beta chains from one sample, sequenced in a study of cytomegalovirus exposure and HLA in healthy donors. The repertoire was sequenced with immunoSEQ multiplex PCR; TCRdb's copy has only in-frame clones and lacks some. The repertoire includes about 82,000 clones, around 85% of them detected once, and around an eighth sits in the top ten. Input material: PBMCs. The receptors were gathered from a human donor in good health. CDR3s include the opening cysteine and the closing phenylalanine or tryptophan. The D gene is left open where the match is weak.

V	D	J	CDR3
TRBV27	TRBD1	TRBJ1-1	CASSLSGGSTEAFF
TRBV18	TRBD1	TRBJ2-1	CASSPGTAYNEQFF
TRBV11-2	NA	TRBJ2-4	CASSRDNDARVQYF
TRBV9	TRBD1	TRBJ2-7	CASSVAQGAYEQYF
TRBV5-4	TRBD2	TRBJ2-1	CASSPSGGARGGQFF
TRBV18	NA	TRBJ2-3	CAGYRRRTDTQYF
TRBV6-5	NA	TRBJ1-5	CASTSAQHNQPQHF
TRBV4-1	TRBD2	TRBJ2-1	CASSQDWGSSGGGNNEQFF
TRBV9	NA	TRBJ2-2	CASSVRNTGELFF
TRBV5-8	NA	TRBJ1-1	CASSLERIMNTEAFF
TRBV2	NA	TRBJ1-5	CASRPRNQPQHF
TRBV5-3	TRBD1	TRBJ1-1	CARSLQGVVYEAFF
TRBV11-3	NA	TRBJ2-6	CASSGESGANVLTF
TRBV7-2	TRBD1	TRBJ2-3	CASSLTGTGTDTQYF
TRBV4-3	NA	TRBJ2-1	CASSQDGGVRNEQFF
TRBV11-2	NA	TRBJ2-1	CASSSYKGALGNEQFF
TRBV5-1	NA	TRBJ2-1	CASSLAPGAWDEQFF
TRBV5-6	NA	TRBJ1-6	CASSPGTLHSPLHF
TRBV6-5	TRBD2	TRBJ2-7	CASSRGVEQYF
TRBV7-7	NA	TRBJ2-2	CASNFGANTGELFF
TRBV19	NA	TRBJ1-1	CASSPIRTYIEAFF
TRBV6-5	TRBD1	TRBJ1-6	CASSPTGAGSPLHF
TRBV29-1	TRBD1	TRBJ1-2	CSVEDETGTGVNYGYPF
TRBV2	NA	TRBJ1-1	CASRPTGREAFF
TRBV6-5	TRBD1	TRBJ1-2	CASSPSTGSFGYPF
TRBV15	TRBD1	TRBJ1-1	CATSRTGMYTEAFF
TRBV12-5	TRBD1	TRBJ1-5	CASGPGTGIYQPQHF
TRBV5-4	TRBD1	TRBJ2-3	CASTDRSTDTQYF
TRBV6-5	NA	TRBJ1-2	CASSYRGGRGYTF
TRBV6-5	TRBD1	TRBJ1-1	CASRLTGGRAEAFF
TRBV15	NA	TRBJ1-2	CATSRDIGVREGYTF
TRBV18	NA	TRBJ2-7	CASSPTTSAEQYF
TRBV5-6	TRBD2	TRBJ2-1	CASSWGGTSGSYLHNEQFF
TRBV7-2	NA	TRBJ2-7	CASSQPPRDEQYF
TRBV5-1	TRBD1	TRBJ1-1	CASSGAGTANTEAFF
TRBV4-3	TRBD1	TRBJ1-5	CASSQRTGGAEQPQNF
TRBV7-9	NA	TRBJ2-3	CASSLGRGTDTQYF